A single TCR beta chain is shown here with its context. The CDR3 is 16 residues long. V lost 2 bases and J 4 bases, leaving 15 bases between the germline ends. The germline gives CDR1 LGHDT, CDR2 YNNKEL (reference sequence). The source material, RNA transcripts, was used to amplify TCR beta CDR3 regions. First-round RT-PCR of the TCR CDR3 relied on the HTBI primer set. Each CDR3 protein gets one entry after TCRdb re-called the multiplex PCR reads with MiXCR. This sample yields roughly 290,000 distinct CDR3 sequences, of which around 13% are seen a single time; 7.9% belongs to the top ten. This sample was included in a study of T cells in Graves' hyperthyroidism and ophthalmopathy.

Sequenced: blood. V and J are TRBV3-1 and TRBJ2-1; D is perhaps TRBD2 (5 bases). The receptor was derived from a woman in her thirties or forties with Graves' hyperthyroidism. The CDR3 region has the DNA TGTGCCAGCAGCCAATATACCCGCCGGACTTACAATGAGCAGTTCTTC. Translating gives CASSQYTRRTYNEQFF.